These 3 T cell receptor beta chains were sequenced from one sample in a study of T cell responses to AZD1222 COVID-19 vaccine. Clones were sequenced by immunoSEQ multiplex PCR, and TCRdb holds only the in-frame ones, with some missing. This sample has under 200,000 clones, with about 95% found just once. Sequencing used peripheral blood, obtained on day 0 of AZD1222 vaccination. The receptor set was obtained from an adult in good health.

This clone came up once. The V gene is TRBV10-1, the J gene TRBJ1-1; D remains unclear. CDR1 and CDR2 (germline): WNHNN, SYGVQD (reference sequence). The CDR3 is made up of 13 amino acids. The germline V and J ends were trimmed by 5 bases and 4 bases, with 11 bases remaining between them. This CDR3 reads CASSWTFGTEAFF. CDR3 in DNA: TGCGCCAGCAGTTGGACTTTTGGCACTGAAGCTTTCTTT.

This sequence joins TRBV7-9 and TRBJ1-2; D might be TRBD1 (6 bases). V was shortened by 5 bases and J by 2 bases, with 18 bases between the two germline ends. Germline lookup yields CDR1 SEHNR and CDR2 FQNEAQ (reference sequence). CDR3 length: 16 amino acids. CDR3 region: CASSRTGWAENYGYTF. CDR3 nucleotides: TGTGCCAGCAGCCGCACAGGGTGGGCGGAAAACTATGGCTACACCTTC.

A single count supports this clone. The chain has TRBV20-1 and TRBJ2-4, with D possibly TRBD2 on 5 matching bases. Between the trimmed V and J ends, which lost 1 base and 8 bases, there was a span of 6 bases. Germline CDR1 DFQATT, CDR2 SNEGSKA (reference sequence). This CDR3 comprises 11 residues. The CDR3 DNA sequence: TGCAGTGCTAGAGTAGCGTACATTCAGTACTTC. Protein product: CSARVAYIQYF.